The 9 T cell receptor beta chains below come from one sample, sequenced in a study of cytomegalovirus exposure and HLA in healthy donors. The PCR employed 60 Vbeta primers together with 13 Jbeta primers. Some clones are missing from TCRdb's copy, which holds only in-frame ones; the method was immunoSEQ multiplex PCR. Of 150,000 to 200,000 clones in the sample, roughly 79% are singletons; the top ten hold 1.5% to 1.7%. The sequenced sample was PBMCs. These receptors were obtained from a middle-aged man in good health and CMV-seronegative.

V is TRBV5-1 and J is TRBJ2-7, with D maybe TRBD2 (5 bases). V was pared by 3 bases and J by 4 bases, with 14 bases between. The CDR3 covers 14 residues. CDR1 is SGHRS, CDR2 YFSETQ, per germline. CDR3 coding DNA: TGCGCCAGCAGCTCAGGTGAGGACTCTTACGAGCAGTACGTC. It specifies CASSSGEDSYEQYV.

This chain uses TRBV6-4 with TRBJ2-7, with 7 bases that match TRBD2. Trimming cost V 10 bases and J 4 bases; bases outside gene matches: 13. The germline CDR1 and CDR2 sequences are MRHNA and SNTAGT. This CDR3 is 14 amino acids long. CDR3 sequence: CATPLGEGLYEQYF. CDR3 in DNA: TGTGCCACTCCCCTGGGGGAGGGCCTGTACGAGCAGTACTTC.

The chain links TRBV6-1 to TRBJ2-5, with D possibly TRBD2 on 5 matching bases. The V end was cut by 8 bases, the J end by 0 bases, with 7 bases between. CDR1 and CDR2 (germline): MNHNS, SASEGT. The CDR3 sequence is 12 residues long. The CDR3 spells CASGGYQETQYF. The CDR3 bases are TGTGCCAGCGGAGGTTACCAAGAGACCCAGTACTTC.

The chain joins TRBV27 to TRBJ1-5; D uncertain. The CDR3 runs to 17 residues. V lost 5 bases and J lost 2, with 19 bases in between. CDR1 and CDR2 from the germline V gene are MNHEY and SMNVEV (reference sequence). The CDR3, as DNA: TGTGCCAGCAGTACTCATGGATACGGGAGGGGCAATCAGCCCCAGCATTTT. It translates to CASSTHGYGRGNQPQHF.

This chain connects TRBV6-5 to TRBJ1-1, with 10 bases matching TRBD1. The CDR3 loop spans 15 amino acids. In germline, CDR1 is MNHEY, CDR2 SVGAGI. V was pared by 5 bases and J by 1 base, with 4 bases of the junction left unmatched. The CDR3 nucleotides are TGTGCCAGCAGTAAGGACAGGGGGAGGAACACTGAAGCTTTCTTT. The encoded protein is CASSKDRGRNTEAFF.

V gene TRBV7-9 combines with J gene TRBJ2-4, with 10 bases that match TRBD1. The CDR3 consists of 13 residues. V shed 4 bases and J 7 bases; nucleotides not matched to a gene: 1. Germline CDR1 is SEHNR and CDR2 is FQNEAQ (reference sequence). The CDR3 coding sequence is TGTGCCAGCAGCTGGGACAGGGGTAACATTCAGTACTTC. It translates to CASSWDRGNIQYF.

V gene TRBV10-1 combines with J gene TRBJ2-1; 12 bases fit TRBD2. The CDR3 is 15 amino acids. The germline V gene encodes CDR1 WNHNN and CDR2 SYGVQD (reference sequence). The ends lost 6 bases at V and 9 bases at J; junction bases unmatched: 9. CDR3 in amino acids: CASRGRLAGVSEQFF. The CDR3 coding sequence is TGCGCCAGCAGGGGGAGACTAGCGGGAGTCAGTGAGCAGTTCTTC.

In its sample, this clone was seen once. The rearrangement links TRBV9 to TRBJ2-1; 9 bases map to TRBD2. From germline, CDR1 is SGDLS and CDR2 YYNGEE. The V gene end was trimmed by 0 bases and the J gene end by 7 bases; junction bases not matched to a gene: 2. This CDR3 contains 14 residues. The chain's CDR3 is CASSVESGRNEQFF. The CDR3 coding sequence is TGTGCCAGCAGCGTAGAGAGCGGGAGGAATGAGCAGTTCTTC.

The chain has TRBV27 and TRBJ2-5, with 10 bases lining up with TRBD2. After removal of 2 bases from V and 4 bases from J, the junction contained 7 bases not matched to a gene. Germline CDR1 and CDR2: MNHEY and SMNVEV (reference sequence). This CDR3 has 16 amino acids. The CDR3, as DNA: TGTGCCAGCAGTTTAACCCTAGCGGGAGACGGAGAGACCCAGTACTTC. Translating gives CASSLTLAGDGETQYF.